The source of this TCR beta chain is a study of early T cells in non-severe SARS-CoV-2 infection. Study overall: Bulk RNA taken from unsorted whole blood was sequenced, leaving chains unpaired.

Individual cDNA molecules were tagged with unique molecular identifiers. Each CDR3 protein gets one entry after TCRdb re-called the 5' RACE reads with MiXCR. The data contain roughly 57,000 distinct CDR3 sequences, approximately 13% of them singletons. This CDR3 contains 19 residues. Germline V gene sequence: CDR1 MGHRA, CDR2 YSYEKL. V shed 0 bases, J shed 1 base, and the junction held 10 bases outside the gene matches. The rearrangement uses TRBV4-1 and TRBJ2-3; 10 bases map to TRBD2. Sequences were obtained from whole blood. The receptor was derived from an adult who was a healthcare worker with PCR-confirmed SARS-CoV-2 infection or an uninfected control (not recorded which). CDR3 DNA sequence: TGCGCCAGCAGCCAAGAACCGAGCGGGGGGGCCGGCGGCACAGATACGCAGTATTTT. Translating gives CASSQEPSGGAGGTDTQYF.